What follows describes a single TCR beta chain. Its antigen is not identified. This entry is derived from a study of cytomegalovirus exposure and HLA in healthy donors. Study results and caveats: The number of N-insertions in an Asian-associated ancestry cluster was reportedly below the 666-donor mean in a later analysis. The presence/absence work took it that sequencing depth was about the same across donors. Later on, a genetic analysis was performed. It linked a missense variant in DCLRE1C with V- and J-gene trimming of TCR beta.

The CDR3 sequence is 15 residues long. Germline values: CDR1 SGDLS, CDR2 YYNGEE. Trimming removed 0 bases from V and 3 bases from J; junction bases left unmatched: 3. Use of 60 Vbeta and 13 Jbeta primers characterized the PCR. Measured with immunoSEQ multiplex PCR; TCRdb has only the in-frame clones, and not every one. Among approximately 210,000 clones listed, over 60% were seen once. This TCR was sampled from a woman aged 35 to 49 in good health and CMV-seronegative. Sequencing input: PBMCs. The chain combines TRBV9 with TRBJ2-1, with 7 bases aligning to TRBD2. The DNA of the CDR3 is TGTGCCAGCAGCGTAGCTAGCGGCCTCTACAATGAGCAGTTCTTC. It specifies CASSVASGLYNEQFF.